The TCR beta chain described here comes from a study of molecular identifiers for immune sequencing clone quantification. Study-wide findings and caveats: Among about a million naive cells, spiked Jurkat TCR RNA from a single cell was reportedly detectable. Clones of above 20 RNA copies carried over 99% of effector molecules; in naive cells they carried under 1%.

TCRdb reanalysed the PCR reads using MiXCR and keeps one entry per CDR3 protein. In the table there are about 60,000 distinct CDR3 sequences, about a fifth of which are singletons. Germline assignment: CDR1 GTSNPN and CDR2 SVGIG (reference sequence). The germline V and J ends were trimmed by 3 bases and 0 bases, with 10 bases remaining between them. The CDR3 spans 14 residues. This clonotype was seen at least ten times. The antigen remains unidentified. Naive CD8 libraries were made from about 21,000 to 970,000 sorted cells, and they used 10%, 30% or 50% RNA. The sorting of naive CD8 T cells used the CD8+CD4-CCR7+CD45RA+ phenotype.

Sequencing was carried out using naive CD8+ T cells from blood, with Jurkat cell RNA spiked in. The subset: FACS-sorted CD8+CD4-CCR7+CD45RA+ naive T cells. The sequence was collected from a human donor in good health. Some libraries in this study had Jurkat cell RNA spiked in. The chain couples TRBV30 to TRBJ2-3; D is perhaps TRBD2 (5 bases). The CDR3 loop is CAWRAEVSTDTQYF. DNA for the CDR3: TGTGCCTGGAGGGCGGAGGTTAGCACAGATACGCAGTATTTT. The full variable domain, in which reference TRBV30 and TRBJ2-3 provide the parts outside the CDR3, is SQTIHQWPATLVQPVGSPLSLECTVEGTSNPNLYWYRQAAGRGLQLLFYSVGIGQISSEVPQNLSASRPQDRQFILSSKKLLLSDSGFYLCAWRAEVSTDTQYFGPGTRLTVL.